Presented here are 17 T cell receptor beta chains from one specimen sequenced in a study of identical twins. TCRdb analysed the 5' RACE reads with MiXCR anew, one entry per CDR3 protein. The sample has under 250,000 distinct CDR3 sequences; approximately 11% are singletons. This sample was also put to use in a study of yellow fever vaccine responses in identical twins.

Sample: memory (CD45RO+) T cells sorted from blood. These receptors came from a young woman in good health.

This clonotype was detected many times. The V call is TRBV5-1, the J call TRBJ1-1; no clear D. Trimming stripped 0 bases from V and 1 base from J, with 7 bases between. The CDR3 runs 14 residues. Germline-derived CDR1 and CDR2 are SGHRS and YFSETQ. CDR3 in DNA: TGCGCCAGCAGCTTGGATCTGGGGAACACTGAAGCTTTCTTT. Residues: CASSLDLGNTEAFF.

This clonotype turned up a few times. The chain uses TRBV4-1 and TRBJ2-5, with D tentatively TRBD1 (6 bases). There are 14 residues in the CDR3. Trimming shortened V by 4 bases and J by 1 base, and 10 bases separated the two germline ends. Germline V gene sequence: CDR1 MGHRA, CDR2 YSYEKL. The CDR3 here is CASSRTELQETQYF. CDR3 DNA sequence: TGCGCCAGCAGCCGGACAGAACTCCAAGAGACCCAGTACTTC.

CDR3 sequence: CASSPRGLTLLETQYF. The CDR3 DNA reads as TGTGCCAGCAGCCCGCGAGGACTAACTCTCTTGGAGACCCAGTACTTC. The chain couples TRBV7-9 to TRBJ2-5; tentatively, D is TRBD2 (6 bases). The CDR3 loop spans 16 amino acids. The ends were cut back, 5 bases at V and 5 bases at J, with 21 bases in the middle. CDR1 is SEHNR, CDR2 FQNEAQ, per germline (reference sequence).

This sequence joins TRBV20-1 and TRBJ2-5, with D hard to call. The V gene's germline CDR1 is DFQATT and CDR2 SNEGSKA (reference sequence). Between the trimmed V and J ends, which lost 6 bases and 9 bases, there was a span of 17 bases. The CDR3 covers 12 residues. The CDR3 DNA follows: TGCAGTGCCCGGACGCGTGGTACCGCCCAGTACTTC. Its protein product is CSARTRGTAQYF.

This clonotype occurred a few times. V gene TRBV6-2 or TRBV6-3 combines with J gene TRBJ2-1; 9 nucleotides line up with TRBD2. Per germline, CDR1 MNHEY and CDR2 SVGEGT. V dropped 6 bases and J dropped 2; count of bases not matched to a gene: 5. The CDR3 covers 15 residues. CDR3 in amino acids: CASSPTSGPYNEQFF. The CDR3 bases are TGTGCCAGCAGCCCGACTAGCGGTCCCTACAATGAGCAGTTCTTC.

The chain couples TRBV20-1 to TRBJ2-7, with 9 bases identical to TRBD2. CDR1 and CDR2 from the germline V gene are DFQATT and SNEGSKA (reference sequence). The length of the CDR3 is 13 residues. CDR3 DNA sequence: TGCACTATGACTAGCGGTCATGCCTACGAGCAGTACTTC. It is translated as CTMTSGHAYEQYF.

J is TRBJ2-1 and V is TRBV7-8; 10 bases match TRBD1. V was clipped by 5 bases and J by 4 bases; unmatched bases: 8. The CDR3 is 16 amino acids. CDR1 SGHVS and CDR2 FQNEAQ come from the germline V gene. The CDR3 here is CASSITGTGDYNEQFF. For the CDR3, the DNA is TGTGCCAGCAGCATAACCGGGACAGGGGATTACAATGAGCAGTTCTTC.

Concerning this clonotype: A much bigger clone sits one base away, suggesting this may be a read error. The J gene is TRBJ2-7, the V gene TRBV6-5; 7 bases are shared with TRBD1. The germline V gene encodes CDR1 MNHEY and CDR2 SVGAGI. The CDR3 consists of 12 residues. J lost 3 bases, V lost 6 bases, and 2 bases had no gene match. In DNA form, the CDR3 reads TGTGCCAGCAGACAGGGGATCTACGAGCAGTACTTC. Its protein is CASRQGIYEQYF.

The chain recombines TRBV15 with TRBJ2-1; D is unclear. CDR1 and CDR2 (germline): LNHNV, YYDKDF (reference sequence). V was pared by 3 bases and J by 8 bases, with 11 bases between. The CDR3 covers 13 residues. The CDR3 DNA reads TGTGCCACCAGCAGGACCAGTTTAGATGAGCAGTTCTTC. It codes for CATSRTSLDEQFF.

This clonotype was observed a single time. This CDR3 is missing its conserved last phenylalanine or tryptophan, likely due to a read error. The V gene is TRBV19, the J gene TRBJ2-1; TRBD2 agrees at 9 bases. Germline values: CDR1 LNHDA, CDR2 SQIVND (reference sequence). The CDR3 contains 14 residues. With 5 bases clipped from V and 8 bases from J, the junction kept 7 bases outside the gene matches. The chain's CDR3 is CASSAGGNEYEQFL. As DNA, the CDR3 is TGTGCCAGTAGTGCGGGAGGGAATGAGTATGAGCAGTTCTTG.

This clonotype was recorded many times. This chain joins TRBV10-3 and TRBJ2-3; D is undetermined. CDR1 is ENHRY, CDR2 SYGVKD, per germline. The CDR3 runs to 16 residues. Trimming shortened V by 5 bases and J by 0 bases, and 15 bases separated the two germline ends. CDR3 DNA: TGTGCCATCAGTCCCAACCAAGCTGGGAGCACAGATACGCAGTATTTT. It codes for CAISPNQAGSTDTQYF.

This clonotype has a handful of counts. Compared with germline, one end of the junction differs, possibly owing to a read error. V usage is TRBV7-7 and J usage is TRBJ2-5; D possibly corresponds to TRBD1 (6 bases). Germline CDR1 reads SSHAT; CDR2 reads FNYEAQ (reference sequence). The CDR3 extends over 13 amino acids. CDR3 DNA sequence: TGTGCTAGCAGTGGGGACACCAGGGAGACCCAGTACTTC. This codes for CASSGDTRETQYF.

The chain is built from TRBV5-5 and TRBJ2-7, with 7 positions matching TRBD1. The trim removed 0 bases at V and 4 bases at J, leaving 7 bases unmatched. The germline CDR1 and CDR2 sequences are SGHKS and YYEKEE (reference sequence). The CDR3 runs 15 residues. The CDR3 protein is CASSLAGTDVYEQYF. The DNA for the CDR3 is TGTGCCAGCAGCTTGGCCGGGACAGATGTTTACGAGCAGTACTTC.

This clonotype has just a few counts. The chain recombines TRBV12-3 or TRBV12-4 with TRBJ2-7; TRBD1 might be the D (6 bases). V lost 2 bases and J lost 4, with 9 bases in between. The CDR3 has 13 amino acids. CDR3 bases: TGTGCCAGCAGTTTATGGGGGCGGTACGAGCAGTACTTC. This translates into CASSLWGRYEQYF.

This chain joins TRBV11-2 and TRBJ2-7; tentatively, D is TRBD1 or TRBD2 (6 bases each). The CDR3 has 16 residues. The V and J ends lost 5 bases and 8 bases respectively, with 25 bases between them. The germline CDR1 and CDR2 sequences are SGHAT and FQNNGV. This CDR3 is CASSHGGLDRTHQQYF. CDR3 bases: TGTGCCAGCAGCCATGGAGGGTTAGACAGGACGCACCAGCAGTACTTC. Variable domain in full (rest from reference TRBV11-2 and TRBJ2-7): EAGVAQSPRYKIIEKRQSVAFWCNPISGHATLYWYQQILGQGPKLLIQFQNNGVVDDSQLPKDRFSAERLKGVDSTLKIQPAKLEDSAVYLCASSHGGLDRTHQQYFGPGTRLTVT.

The chain uses TRBV30 and TRBJ2-7, with 8 bases aligning to TRBD2. Germline assignment: CDR1 GTSNPN and CDR2 SVGIG (reference sequence). The CDR3 runs 14 residues. J was trimmed by 1 base and V by 4 bases; bases with no gene match: 6. CDR3 coding DNA: TGTGCCTGGAATGCGGGGGGCGCGTCCTACGAGCAGTACTTC. Amino acids: CAWNAGGASYEQYF.

This clonotype was observed at least ten times. V and J are TRBV29-1 and TRBJ2-3; TRBD1 agrees at 8 bases. Germline loops: CDR1 SQVTM, CDR2 ANQGSEA. The length of the CDR3 is 14 residues. With 7 bases clipped from V and 3 bases from J, the junction kept 9 bases outside the gene matches. CDR3 coding DNA: TGCAGCGCCCGGGACAGGAGGGGGACAGATACGCAGTATTTT. Residues: CSARDRRGTDTQYF.